The present entry profiles one TCR beta chain with its context. Its matching antigen is unknown. Assay: immunoSEQ multiplex PCR; the TCRdb copy retains only in-frame clones and omits some. Among around 16,000 clones listed, over 75% were seen once. These data are taken from a study of ipilimumab plus nivolumab after autologous stem cell transplantation. Overall study: DLBCL patients had primary refractory or relapsed disease. The study's findings and limits: TCR repertoire, Treg phenotype and gut microbiota reportedly support more study of this approach.

Checkpoint therapy with ipilimumab 1 mg/kg began 14 to 28 days after transplant. V lost 8 bases to trimming and J lost 2 bases, with 9 bases between them. The germline V gene encodes CDR1 LNHDA and CDR2 SQIVND (reference sequence). The CDR3 totals 12 residues. The input for sequencing was PBMCs, taken in a trial of ipilimumab plus nivolumab as post-transplant consolidation. This sequence originates from a male donor with diffuse large B-cell lymphoma. This chain connects TRBV19 to TRBJ1-1; D is ambiguous. In DNA form, the CDR3 reads TGTGCCAGTGGGGTCAGAAACACTGAAGCTTTCTTT. This codes for CASGVRNTEAFF.